A single sample gave rise to the 2 T cell receptor beta chains below, sequenced in a study of blood T cell repertoires in COVID-19. Produced via immunoSEQ multiplex PCR; TCRdb's table is partial and in-frame only. Of about 120,000 clones in the sample, 85% to 90% are singletons; the top ten hold 25% to 35%. The sequenced material came from peripheral blood. These TCRs come from a woman aged 70-85 years with acute or convalescent COVID-19.

This clone showed up just once. The rearrangement joins TRBV10-3 to TRBJ2-2, with D possibly being TRBD1 (6 bases). CDR3 length equals 16 residues. The germline V gene has CDR1 ENHRY and CDR2 SYGVKD. Trimming left V 4 bases short and J 4 bases short, with 16 bases between. CDR3 in amino acids: CAISGSYRVSTGELFF. CDR3 coding DNA: TGTGCCATCAGTGGATCTTACAGGGTGAGCACCGGGGAGCTGTTTTTT.

The CDR3 sequence: CASSPEPGNTEAFF. The CDR3 region has the DNA TGTGCCAGCAGCCCAGAGCCAGGGAACACTGAAGCTTTCTTT. The gene calls are TRBV11-2 and TRBJ1-1; D uncertain. The V gene's germline CDR1 is SGHAT and CDR2 FQNNGV. Between the trimmed V and J ends, which lost 5 bases and 1 base, there was a span of 11 bases. The CDR3 totals 14 residues.